This T cell receptor beta chain was sequenced during a study of CD8 T cells in ankylosing spondylitis. Study results and limitations: Matched synovial fluid from ankylosing spondylitis patients was reported to be enriched for disease-linked clones. Blood of patients with ankylosing spondylitis appeared to be characterized by a TCR beta motif of about eight highly homologous variants.

CDR3 length: 15 residues. Germline V gene sequence: CDR1 DFQATT, CDR2 SNEGSKA (reference sequence). V was pared by 6 bases and J by 2 bases, with 10 bases of the junction left unmatched. TCRdb itself ran the 5' RACE reads through MiXCR, one entry per CDR3 protein. The sample lists about 220,000 distinct CDR3 sequences, approximately 7.4% occurring once. Ten or more counts support this clonotype. As yet, its antigen is unknown. The sample was blood, either unsorted or a sorted T cell fraction (not recorded which). The TCR comes from a male donor with ankylosing spondylitis. V is TRBV20-1 and J is TRBJ2-1; TRBD2 agrees at 7 bases. The CDR3 sequence: CSAAEGRAPYNEQFF. CDR3 coding DNA: TGCAGTGCCGCAGAGGGGAGGGCCCCCTACAATGAGCAGTTCTTC.